This record looks at one T cell receptor (beta chain) sequence and its context. These data come from a study of T cell changes during pregnancy in multiple sclerosis. Trimming pared 6 bases from V and 3 bases from J, leaving 4 bases between. Germline loops: CDR1 SNHLY, CDR2 FYNNEI. The CDR3 is 11 amino acids. Libraries were prepared by immunoSEQ multiplex PCR; TCRdb keeps only in-frame clonotypes and omits some of them. The table shows about 47,000 clones, with around 90% occurring only once. The J gene is TRBJ2-3, the V gene TRBV2; unclear D gene. The TCR sequence derives from a female donor with multiple sclerosis, enrolled in a pregnancy study. The source material was peripheral blood, sampled in the first trimester of pregnancy. CDR3 amino acids: CASSQTDTQYF. In nucleotides, the CDR3 is TGTGCCAGCAGCCAGACAGATACGCAGTATTTT. Combining the CDR3 with reference TRBV2 and TRBJ2-3 gives the whole variable domain EPEVTQTPSHQVTQMGQEVILRCVPISNHLYFYWYRQILGQKVEFLVSFYNNEISEKSEIFDDQFSVERPDGSNFTLKIRSTKLEDSAMYFCASSQTDTQYFGPGTRLTVL.